Given below is one T cell receptor beta chain in context. No antigen is known for it. These data originate in a study of T cells expressing NK-cell markers. Study background: The sequencing cohort of eight donors included seven HCMV-seropositive individuals and one seronegative individual.

In germline, CDR1 is MNHNS, CDR2 SASEGT. CDR3 length: 15 residues. Study-level points and caveats: Topping the CD3+CD56-NKG2C+ fraction as well were these clonotypes, in a few donors.

TCRdb re-called the 5' RACE reads; one entry per CDR3 protein, DNA not given. The sample has 160,000 or so distinct CDR3 sequences. The sample was blood T cells: a sorted CD56 or NKG2C T cell subset, CD4+ or CD8+ T cells, or bulk PBMC T cells (not recorded which). This clonotype was obtained from a woman aged 18-70 years in good health. The chain recombines TRBV6-1 with TRBJ1-4; TCRdb proposes TRBD1, but this gene call is untestable without DNA. This chain's CDR3 is CASSDPGTVNEKLFF.